The 9 T cell receptor beta chains below were found in one sample sequenced in a study of T cell changes during pregnancy in multiple sclerosis. Sequencing was performed with immunoSEQ multiplex PCR; in TCRdb, only in-frame clones are kept and a portion is missing. The table has 40,000 to 55,000 clones, 85% to 95% seen once. Sequenced material: peripheral blood. These receptors were taken from a female donor with multiple sclerosis, enrolled in a pregnancy study.

CDR3 in DNA: TGTGCCAGCAGCCTCGAGCGGGAGGGCCGCGAGCAGTACTTC. Translation gives CASSLEREGREQYF. The rearrangement uses TRBV7-9 and TRBJ2-7; TRBD2 agrees at 10 bases. CDR3 length equals 14 residues. The J segment lost 6 bases and the V segment lost 5 bases, leaving 7 bases of the junction unmatched. Germline assignment: CDR1 SEHNR and CDR2 FQNEAQ (reference sequence).

This clone has just one count. The chain joins TRBV6-1 to TRBJ1-5; D unclear. The germline CDR1 and CDR2 sequences are MNHNS and SASEGT. This CDR3 has 15 amino acids. The V gene lost 7 bases and the J gene lost 4 bases, with 17 bases spanning the gap. CDR3 amino acids: CASTLDGRPNQPQHF. The DNA of the CDR3 is TGTGCCAGCACCCTGGACGGTCGGCCTAATCAGCCCCAGCATTTT.

This sequence joins TRBV11-3 and TRBJ2-3; D gene uncertain. Trimming shortened V by 5 bases and J by 1 base, and 13 bases separated the two germline ends. The CDR3 is 15 residues long. Germline-derived CDR1 and CDR2 are SGHNT and YENEEA. The CDR3, as DNA: TGTGCCAGCAGCGCCTCCCAGCCGGGCACAGATACGCAGTATTTT. Translating gives CASSASQPGTDTQYF.

CDR3 DNA: TGTGCCAGCACCCCTAGCGATAATTACAATGAGCAGTTCTTC. Translated: CASTPSDNYNEQFF. This chain links TRBV6-6 with TRBJ2-1; a weak D match, TRBD2 (6 bases). V shed 7 bases and J shed 4 bases, with 14 bases lying between them. The CDR3 is 14 amino acids. Germline V CDR1 and CDR2: MNHNY, SVGAGI (reference sequence).

This clone was counted a few times. V is TRBV5-1 and J is TRBJ2-1; D gene uncertain. The CDR3 is 16 amino acids. Germline lookup yields CDR1 SGHRS and CDR2 YFSETQ. The V end was cut by 1 base, the J end by 2 bases, with 13 bases between. Here the CDR3 DNA reads TGCGCCAGCAGCTTGTTCGGAAAGGACGCCTACAATGAGCAGTTCTTC. Residues: CASSLFGKDAYNEQFF.

The gene calls are TRBV19 and TRBJ2-1, with 8 bases identical to TRBD2. J lost 4 bases, V lost 3 bases, and 14 bases had no gene match. Germline V CDR1 and CDR2: LNHDA, SQIVND (reference sequence). The length of the CDR3 is 18 residues. DNA for the CDR3: TGTGCCAGTAGTATTGGGCGGACTAGCTGGACATCATACAATGAGCAGTTCTTC. It yields the protein CASSIGRTSWTSYNEQFF.

V is TRBV27 and J is TRBJ1-5, with a weak D call TRBD1 (6 bases). Germline V gene sequence: CDR1 MNHEY, CDR2 SMNVEV (reference sequence). This CDR3 comprises 14 residues. Trimming took 5 bases from V and 7 from J, leaving 15 bases between them. The CDR3 nucleotides are TGTGCCAGCAGTCCCCGGGACACGGGGCAGCCCCAGCATTTT. Its protein is CASSPRDTGQPQHF.

The rearrangement links TRBV29-1 to TRBJ1-2, with 7 bases fitting TRBD1. The CDR3 has 14 residues. Unmatched junction bases numbered 10, after V lost 4 bases and J lost 5 bases. Looked up from germline, CDR1 is SQVTM and CDR2 is ANQGSEA. In DNA, the CDR3 is TGCAGCGTTGGAGGGGGACAGCCCCCATATGGCTACACCTTC. This translates into CSVGGGQPPYGYTF.

The table lists this clone with a few counts. The V and J genes are TRBV7-6 and TRBJ2-2, with D unclear. Germline assignment: CDR1 SGHVS and CDR2 FNYEAQ. This CDR3 is 11 amino acids long. Trimming removed 5 bases from V and 9 bases from J, with 7 bases in between. The CDR3 region is CASSRDRELFF. The CDR3 bases are TGTGCCAGCAGCCGTGACCGGGAGCTGTTTTTT.